This T cell receptor (beta chain) was sequenced during a study of technical replicates of blood from several donors. Sequenced by immunoSEQ multiplex PCR; TCRdb stores in-frame clones only, minus some. The sample lists fewer than 80,000 clones, approximately 86% seen once, with roughly 4.5% in the top ten. Germline-derived CDR1 and CDR2 are SGHDT and YYEEEE. The V gene lost 4 bases and the J gene lost 6 bases, with 7 bases spanning the gap. The CDR3 spans 11 residues. V gene TRBV5-6 combines with J gene TRBJ1-2; no clear D gene. The sequencing input was PBMCs. This TCR derives from a human donor in good health. Some clones in this sample may be carry-over from other donors' samples. CDR3 amino acids: CASSRLDGYTF. The CDR3 DNA sequence: TGTGCCAGCAGCCGACTTGATGGCTACACCTTC. Combining the CDR3 with reference TRBV5-6 and TRBJ1-2 gives the whole variable domain DAGVTQSPTHLIKTRGQQVTLRCSPKSGHDTVSWYQQALGQGPQFIFQYYEEEERQRGNFPDRFSGHQFPNYSSELNVNALLLGDSALYLCASSRLDGYTFGSGTRLTVV.